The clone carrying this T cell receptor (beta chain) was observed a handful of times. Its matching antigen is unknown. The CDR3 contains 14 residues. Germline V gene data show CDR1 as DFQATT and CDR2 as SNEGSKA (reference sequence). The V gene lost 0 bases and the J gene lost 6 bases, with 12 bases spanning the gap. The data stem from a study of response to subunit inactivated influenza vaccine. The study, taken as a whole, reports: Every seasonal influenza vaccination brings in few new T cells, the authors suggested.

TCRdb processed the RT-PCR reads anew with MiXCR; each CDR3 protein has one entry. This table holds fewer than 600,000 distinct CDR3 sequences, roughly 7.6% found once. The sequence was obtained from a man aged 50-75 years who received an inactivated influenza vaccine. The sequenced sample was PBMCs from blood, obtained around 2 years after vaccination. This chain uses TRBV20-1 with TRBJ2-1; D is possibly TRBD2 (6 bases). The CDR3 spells CSARDLALANEQFF. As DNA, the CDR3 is TGCAGTGCTAGAGATCTGGCACTAGCCAATGAGCAGTTCTTC.